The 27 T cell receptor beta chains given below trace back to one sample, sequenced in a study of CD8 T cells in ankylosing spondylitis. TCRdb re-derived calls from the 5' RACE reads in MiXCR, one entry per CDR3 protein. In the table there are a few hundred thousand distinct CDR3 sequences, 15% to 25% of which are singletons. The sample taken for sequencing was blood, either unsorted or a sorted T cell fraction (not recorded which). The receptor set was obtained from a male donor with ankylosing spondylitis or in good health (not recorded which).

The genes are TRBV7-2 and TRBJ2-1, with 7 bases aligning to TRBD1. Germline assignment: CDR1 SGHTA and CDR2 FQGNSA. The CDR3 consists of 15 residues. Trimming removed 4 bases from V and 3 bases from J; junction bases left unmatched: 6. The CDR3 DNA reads TGTGCCAGCAGCTCTTCGGGACAGATCTACAATGAGCAGTTCTTC. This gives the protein CASSSSGQIYNEQFF. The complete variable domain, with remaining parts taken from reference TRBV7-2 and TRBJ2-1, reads GAGVSQSPSNKVTEKGKDVELRCDPISGHTALYWYRQSLGQGLEFLIYFQGNSAPDKSGLPSDRFSAERTGGSVSTLTIQRTQQEDSAVYLCASSSSGQIYNEQFFGPGTRLTVL.

The chain's CDR3 is CATSDVGSDTQYF. In DNA, the CDR3 is TGTGCCACCAGTGATGTAGGGTCGGATACGCAGTATTTT. The rearrangement joins TRBV24-1 to TRBJ2-3; D gene uncertain. The CDR3 is 13 residues long. V gave up 3 bases and J gave up 6 bases, with 9 bases separating them. Germline CDR1 KGHDR, CDR2 SFDVKD.

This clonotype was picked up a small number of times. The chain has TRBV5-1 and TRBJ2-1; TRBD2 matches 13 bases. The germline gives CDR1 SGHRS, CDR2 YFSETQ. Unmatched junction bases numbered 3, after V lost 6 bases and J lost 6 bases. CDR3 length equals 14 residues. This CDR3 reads CASTGLAGVNEQFF. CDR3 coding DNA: TGCGCCAGCACCGGACTAGCGGGAGTCAATGAGCAGTTCTTC.

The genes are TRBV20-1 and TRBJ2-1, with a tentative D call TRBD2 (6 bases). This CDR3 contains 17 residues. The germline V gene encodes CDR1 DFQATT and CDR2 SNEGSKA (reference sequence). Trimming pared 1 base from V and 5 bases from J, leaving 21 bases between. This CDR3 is CSARAMRAGIRDNEQFF. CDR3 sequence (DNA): TGCAGTGCTAGAGCAATGAGGGCGGGGATTAGGGACAATGAGCAGTTCTTC.

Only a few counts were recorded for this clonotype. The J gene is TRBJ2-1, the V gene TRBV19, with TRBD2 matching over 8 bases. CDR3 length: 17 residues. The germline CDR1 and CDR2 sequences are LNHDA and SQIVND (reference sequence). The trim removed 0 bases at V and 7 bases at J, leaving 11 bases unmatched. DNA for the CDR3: TGTGCCAGTAGTATAGATCTGACGAGCGGGAGAAGGAATGAGCAGTTCTTC. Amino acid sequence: CASSIDLTSGRRNEQFF.

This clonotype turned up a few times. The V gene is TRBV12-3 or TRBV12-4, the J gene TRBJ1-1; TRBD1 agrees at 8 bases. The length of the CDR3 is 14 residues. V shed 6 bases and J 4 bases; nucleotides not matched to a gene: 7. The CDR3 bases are TGTGCCAGCAGGGGAATTACAGGGGGCACTGAAGCTTTCTTT. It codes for CASRGITGGTEAFF.

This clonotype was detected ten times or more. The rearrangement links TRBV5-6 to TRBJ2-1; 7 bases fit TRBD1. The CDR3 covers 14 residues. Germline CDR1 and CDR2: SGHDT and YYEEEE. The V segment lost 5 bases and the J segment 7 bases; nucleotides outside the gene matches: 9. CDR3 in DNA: TGTGCCAGCAGTCCCGGGACAGACCTTAATGAGCAGTTCTTC. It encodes CASSPGTDLNEQFF.

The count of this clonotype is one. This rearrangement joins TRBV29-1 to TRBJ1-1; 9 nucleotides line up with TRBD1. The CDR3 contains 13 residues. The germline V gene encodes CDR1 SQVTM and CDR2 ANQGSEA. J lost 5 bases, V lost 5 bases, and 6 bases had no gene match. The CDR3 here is CSVFGQGRTEAFF. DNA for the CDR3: TGCAGCGTTTTCGGACAGGGGAGGACTGAAGCTTTCTTT.

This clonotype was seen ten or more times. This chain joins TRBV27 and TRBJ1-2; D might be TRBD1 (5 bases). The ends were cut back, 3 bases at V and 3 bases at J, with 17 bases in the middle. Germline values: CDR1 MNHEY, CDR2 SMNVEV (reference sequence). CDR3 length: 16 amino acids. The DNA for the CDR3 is TGTGCCAGCAGTTTCCGCCAGGGTTTAGCGGACTATGGCTACACCTTC. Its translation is CASSFRQGLADYGYTF.

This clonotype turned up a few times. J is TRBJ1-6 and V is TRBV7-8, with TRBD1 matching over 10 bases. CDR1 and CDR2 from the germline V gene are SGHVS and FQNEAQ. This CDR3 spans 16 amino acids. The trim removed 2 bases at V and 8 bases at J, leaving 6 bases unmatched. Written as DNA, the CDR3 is TGTGCCAGCAGCTTAAAGGGCGGGACAGGGGATTCACCCCTCCACTTT. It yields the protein CASSLKGGTGDSPLHF.

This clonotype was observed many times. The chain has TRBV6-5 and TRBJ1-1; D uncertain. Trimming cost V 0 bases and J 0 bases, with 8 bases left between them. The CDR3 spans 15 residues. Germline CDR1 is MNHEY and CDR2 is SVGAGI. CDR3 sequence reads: CASSYSGTLNTEAFF. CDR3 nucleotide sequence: TGTGCCAGCAGTTACTCTGGAACTCTGAACACTGAAGCTTTCTTT.

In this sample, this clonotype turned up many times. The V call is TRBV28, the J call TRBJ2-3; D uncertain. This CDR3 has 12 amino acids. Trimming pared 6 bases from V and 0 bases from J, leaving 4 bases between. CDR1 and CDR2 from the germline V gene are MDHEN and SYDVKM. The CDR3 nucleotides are TGTGCCAGCAGGGGCAGCACAGATACGCAGTATTTT. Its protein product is CASRGSTDTQYF.

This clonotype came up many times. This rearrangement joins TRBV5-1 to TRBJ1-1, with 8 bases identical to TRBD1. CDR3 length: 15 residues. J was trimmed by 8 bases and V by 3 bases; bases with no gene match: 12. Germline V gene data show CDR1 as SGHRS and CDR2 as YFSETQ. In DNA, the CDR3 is TGCGCCAGCAGCTCGGTCCCGGGCGCAGGGGGCGAAGCTTTCTTT. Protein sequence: CASSSVPGAGGEAFF.

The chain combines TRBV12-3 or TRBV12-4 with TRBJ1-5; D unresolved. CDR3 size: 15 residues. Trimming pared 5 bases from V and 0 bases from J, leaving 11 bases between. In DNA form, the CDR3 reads TGTGCCAGCAGTCTCCTTCCTTTTAGCAATCAGCCCCAGCATTTT. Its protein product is CASSLLPFSNQPQHF.

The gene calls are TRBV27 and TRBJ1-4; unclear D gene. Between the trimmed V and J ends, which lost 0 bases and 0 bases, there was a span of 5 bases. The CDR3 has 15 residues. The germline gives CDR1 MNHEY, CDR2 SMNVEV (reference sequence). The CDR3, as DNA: TGTGCCAGCAGTTTATCACGGCCAACTAATGAAAAACTGTTTTTT. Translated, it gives CASSLSRPTNEKLFF.

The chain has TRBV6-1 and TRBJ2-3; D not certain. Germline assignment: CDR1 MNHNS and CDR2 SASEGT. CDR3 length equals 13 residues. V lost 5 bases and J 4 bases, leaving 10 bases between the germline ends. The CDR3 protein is CASSPVWADTQYF. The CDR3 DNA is TGTGCCAGCAGTCCTGTGTGGGCAGATACGCAGTATTTT.

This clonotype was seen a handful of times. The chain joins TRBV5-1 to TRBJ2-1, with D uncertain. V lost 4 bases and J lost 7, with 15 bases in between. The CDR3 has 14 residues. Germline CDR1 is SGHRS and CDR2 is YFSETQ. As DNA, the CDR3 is TGCGCCAGCAGCCCCAGATCCGAGGTGAATGAGCAGTTCTTC. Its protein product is CASSPRSEVNEQFF.

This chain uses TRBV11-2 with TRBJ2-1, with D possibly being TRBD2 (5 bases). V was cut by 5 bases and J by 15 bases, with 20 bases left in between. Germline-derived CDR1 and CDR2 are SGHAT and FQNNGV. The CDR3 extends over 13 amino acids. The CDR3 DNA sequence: TGTGCCAGCAGCACCGCCCAGGAGACTAAAGCGTTCTTC. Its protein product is CASSTAQETKAFF.

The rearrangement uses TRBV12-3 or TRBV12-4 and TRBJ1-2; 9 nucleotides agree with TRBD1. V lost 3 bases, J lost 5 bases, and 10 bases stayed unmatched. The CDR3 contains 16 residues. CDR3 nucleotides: TGTGCCAGCAGTTTGGCTCCGGGACAGGGACCTTATGGCTACACCTTC. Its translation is CASSLAPGQGPYGYTF.

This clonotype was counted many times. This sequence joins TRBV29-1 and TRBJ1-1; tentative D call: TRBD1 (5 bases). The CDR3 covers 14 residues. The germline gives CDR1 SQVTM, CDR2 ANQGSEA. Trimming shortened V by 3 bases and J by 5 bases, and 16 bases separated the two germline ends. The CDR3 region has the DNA TGCAGCGTTGACGATCGGGGCGTGGGGACTGAAGCTTTCTTT. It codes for CSVDDRGVGTEAFF. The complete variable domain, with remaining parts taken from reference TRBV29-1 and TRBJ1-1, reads SAVISQKPSRDICQRGTSLTIQCQVDSQVTMMFWYRQQPGQSLTLIATANQGSEATYESGFVIDKFPISRPNLTFSTLTVSNMSPEDSSIYLCSVDDRGVGTEAFFGQGTRLTVV.

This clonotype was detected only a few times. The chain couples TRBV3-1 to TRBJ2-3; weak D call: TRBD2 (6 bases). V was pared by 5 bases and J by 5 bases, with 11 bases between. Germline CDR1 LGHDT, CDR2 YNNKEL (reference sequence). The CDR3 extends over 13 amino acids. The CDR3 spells CASSGSGVDTQYF. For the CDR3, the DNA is TGTGCCAGCAGCGGTAGCGGAGTAGATACGCAGTATTTT.

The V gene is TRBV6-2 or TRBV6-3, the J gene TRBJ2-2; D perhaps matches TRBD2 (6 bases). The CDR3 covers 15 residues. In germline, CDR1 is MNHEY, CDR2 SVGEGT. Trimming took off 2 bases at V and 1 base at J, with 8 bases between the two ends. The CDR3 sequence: CASSYRRGNTGELFF. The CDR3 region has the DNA TGTGCCAGCAGTTACAGGAGGGGGAACACCGGGGAGCTGTTTTTT.

Written as DNA, the CDR3 is TGTGCCAGCAGCGTATCTACCCCCATGACTAGCGGGATTTCGGGCGGGGAGCTGTTTTTT. Translating it yields CASSVSTPMTSGISGGELFF. V and J are TRBV9 and TRBJ2-2, with TRBD2 matching over 11 bases. V shed 1 base and J 7 bases; nucleotides not matched to a gene: 18. CDR1 is SGDLS, CDR2 YYNGEE, per germline. The CDR3 is 20 amino acids.

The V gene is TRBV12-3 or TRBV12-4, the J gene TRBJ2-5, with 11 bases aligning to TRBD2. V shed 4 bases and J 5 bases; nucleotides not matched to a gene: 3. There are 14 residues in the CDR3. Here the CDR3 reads CASSSSGRFETQYF. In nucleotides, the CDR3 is TGTGCCAGCAGTTCTAGCGGGAGGTTTGAGACCCAGTACTTC.

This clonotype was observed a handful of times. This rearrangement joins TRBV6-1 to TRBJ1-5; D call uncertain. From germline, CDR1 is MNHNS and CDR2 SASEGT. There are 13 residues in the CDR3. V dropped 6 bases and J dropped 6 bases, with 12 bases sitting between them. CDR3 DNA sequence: TGTGCCAGCAGGGAAACTAGCGGTCAGCCCCAGCATTTT. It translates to CASRETSGQPQHF.

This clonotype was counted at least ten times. The CDR3 DNA follows: TGTGCCAGCGCAGGCGGGGGGGCGTCTGGAAAACTGTTTTTT. Translating it yields CASAGGGASGKLFF. The chain combines TRBV6-1 with TRBJ1-4; D perhaps matches TRBD1 (6 bases). V gave up 8 bases and J gave up 10 bases, with 20 bases separating them. The CDR3 covers 14 residues. From germline, CDR1 is MNHNS and CDR2 SASEGT.

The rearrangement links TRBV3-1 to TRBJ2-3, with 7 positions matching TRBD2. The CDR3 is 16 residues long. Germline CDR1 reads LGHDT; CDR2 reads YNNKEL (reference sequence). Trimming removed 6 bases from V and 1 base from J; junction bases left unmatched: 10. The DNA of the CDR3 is TGTGCCAGCAGAAAACTAGGAAGCGGGGGCACAGATACGCAGTATTTT. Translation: CASRKLGSGGTDTQYF.